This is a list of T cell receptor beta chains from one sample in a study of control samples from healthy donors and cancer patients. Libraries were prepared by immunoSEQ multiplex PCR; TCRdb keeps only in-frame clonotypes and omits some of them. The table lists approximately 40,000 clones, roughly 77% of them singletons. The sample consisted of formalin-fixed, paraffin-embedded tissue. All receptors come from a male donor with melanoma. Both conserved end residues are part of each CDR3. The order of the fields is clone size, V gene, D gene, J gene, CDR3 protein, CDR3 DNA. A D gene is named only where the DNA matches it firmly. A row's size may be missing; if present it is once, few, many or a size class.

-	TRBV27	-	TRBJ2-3	CASSSRVDSPRAQYF	TGTGCCAGCAGTTCCAGGGTGGATTCCCCCAGGGCGCAGTATTTT
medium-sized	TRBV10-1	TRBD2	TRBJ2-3	CASPPGGCTDTQYF	TGCGCCAGCCCCCCGGGGGGGTGCACAGATACGCAGTATTTT
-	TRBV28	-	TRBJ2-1	CASSLSYEQFF	TGTGCCAGCAGTTTATCCTATGAGCAGTTCTTC
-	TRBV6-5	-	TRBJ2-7	CASSFKGQNYEQYF	TGTGCCAGCAGTTTTAAGGGACAAAACTACGAGCAGTACTTC
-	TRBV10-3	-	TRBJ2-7	CAITTGSPDSSYEQYF	TGTGCCATCACCACAGGGTCCCCCGACAGCTCCTACGAGCAGTACTTC
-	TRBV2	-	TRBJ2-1	CASSPRGAGNEQFF	TGTGCCAGCAGTCCCCGGGGGGCGGGGAATGAGCAGTTCTTC
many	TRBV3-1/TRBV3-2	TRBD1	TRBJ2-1	CASSRGTGNVDEQFF	TGTGCCAGCAGCCGCGGGACAGGGAACGTCGATGAGCAGTTCTTC
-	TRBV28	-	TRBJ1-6	CASSLLRLSKHSSPLHF	TGTGCCAGCAGTTTACTGCGCCTATCAAAACATAGTTCACCCCTCCACTTT
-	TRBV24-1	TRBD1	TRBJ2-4	CATSDGDRGARDIQYF	TGTGCTACCAGTGATGGGGACAGGGGCGCCAGGGACATTCAGTACTTC
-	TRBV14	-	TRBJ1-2	CASSQIGGYGYTF	TGTGCCAGCAGCCAAATTGGGGGCTATGGCTACACCTTC
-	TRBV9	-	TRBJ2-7	CASSVEAGPHYEQYF	TGTGCCAGCAGCGTAGAGGCAGGGCCACACTACGAGCAGTACTTC
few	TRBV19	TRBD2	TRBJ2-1	CASSRRIGSGPKSDEQFF	TGTGCCAGTAGTAGGAGGATTGGTAGCGGGCCCAAAAGTGATGAGCAGTTCTTC
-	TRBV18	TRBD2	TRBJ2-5	CASSPRLAGGETQYF	TGTGCCAGCTCACCACGTCTAGCGGGAGGCGAGACCCAGTACTTC
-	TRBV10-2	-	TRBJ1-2	CASSDPGNLANYGYTF	TGCGCCAGCAGTGACCCAGGGAATCTAGCTAACTATGGCTACACCTTC
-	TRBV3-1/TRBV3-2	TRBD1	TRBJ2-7	CASSHWDRPHEQYF	TGTGCCAGCAGCCACTGGGACAGGCCCCACGAGCAGTACTTC
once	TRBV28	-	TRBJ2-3	CASSAPRASTDTQYF	TGTGCCAGCAGTGCCCCCCGGGCTAGCACAGATACGCAGTATTTT
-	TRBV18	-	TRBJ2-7	CASSPSLQGAGEQYF	TGTGCCAGCTCACCATCACTTCAGGGAGCGGGCGAGCAGTACTTC
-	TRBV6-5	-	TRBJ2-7	CASSYGGFYEQYF	TGTGCCAGCAGTTACGGAGGTTTCTACGAGCAGTACTTC
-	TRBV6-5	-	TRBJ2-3	CASMQTVTRPDTQYF	TGTGCCAGCATGCAGACTGTGACGAGACCGGATACGCAGTATTTT
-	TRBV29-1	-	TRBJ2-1	CSVESQSSYNEQFF	TGCAGCGTTGAATCGCAAAGCTCCTACAATGAGCAGTTCTTC
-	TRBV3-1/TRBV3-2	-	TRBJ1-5	CASSQAPNGGQPQHF	TGTGCCAGCAGCCAAGCACCTAATGGGGGGCAGCCCCAGCATTTT
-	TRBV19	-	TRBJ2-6	CASSPDWANVLTF	TGTGCCAGTAGTCCCGACTGGGCCAACGTCCTGACTTTC
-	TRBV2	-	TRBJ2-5	CASSKAGGGNQYF	TGTGCCAGCAGTAAAGCCGGAGGAGGGAACCAGTACTTC
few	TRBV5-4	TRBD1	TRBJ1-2	CASSSGQGTANYGYTF	TGTGCCAGCAGCTCCGGACAGGGCACAGCTAACTATGGCTACACCTTC
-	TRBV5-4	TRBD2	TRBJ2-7	CASSLEGTSGREQYF	TGTGCCAGCAGCTTGGAGGGGACTAGCGGTCGGGAGCAGTACTTC
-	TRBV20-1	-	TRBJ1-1	CSVPRTPEAFF	TGCAGTGTCCCCCGGACCCCTGAAGCTTTCTTT
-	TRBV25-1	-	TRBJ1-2	CASSEGLYGYTF	TGTGCCAGCAGTGAGGGGCTCTATGGCTACACCTTC